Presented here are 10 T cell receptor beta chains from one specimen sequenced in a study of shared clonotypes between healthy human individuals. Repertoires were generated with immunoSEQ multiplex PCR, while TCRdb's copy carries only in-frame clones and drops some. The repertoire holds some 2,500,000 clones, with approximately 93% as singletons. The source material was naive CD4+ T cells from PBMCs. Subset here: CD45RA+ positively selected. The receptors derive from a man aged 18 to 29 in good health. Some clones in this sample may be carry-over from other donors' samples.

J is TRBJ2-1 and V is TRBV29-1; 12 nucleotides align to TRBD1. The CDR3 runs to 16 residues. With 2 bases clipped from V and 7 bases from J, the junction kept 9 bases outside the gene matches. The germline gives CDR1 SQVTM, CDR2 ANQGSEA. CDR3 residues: CSVEKRGTGGQNEQFF. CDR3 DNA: TGCAGCGTTGAAAAACGAGGGACAGGGGGCCAAAATGAGCAGTTCTTC.

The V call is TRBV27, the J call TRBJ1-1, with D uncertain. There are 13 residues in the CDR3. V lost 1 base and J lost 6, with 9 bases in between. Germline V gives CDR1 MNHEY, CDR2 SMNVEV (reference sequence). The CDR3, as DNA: TGTGCCAGCAGTTTATTGGAAGGGCCTGAAGCTTTCTTT. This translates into CASSLLEGPEAFF.

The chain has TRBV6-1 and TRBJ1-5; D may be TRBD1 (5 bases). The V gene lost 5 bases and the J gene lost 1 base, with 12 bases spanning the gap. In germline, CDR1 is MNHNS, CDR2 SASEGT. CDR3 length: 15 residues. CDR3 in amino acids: CASSPRGGSNQPQHF. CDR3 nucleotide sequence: TGTGCCAGCAGTCCCCGGGGGGGGAGCAATCAGCCCCAGCATTTT.

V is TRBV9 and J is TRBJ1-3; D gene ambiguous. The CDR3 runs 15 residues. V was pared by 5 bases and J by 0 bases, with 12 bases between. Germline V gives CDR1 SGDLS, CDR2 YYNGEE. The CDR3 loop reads CASSETPFSGNTIYF. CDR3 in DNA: TGTGCCAGCAGTGAAACACCATTCTCTGGAAACACCATATATTTT.

The CDR3 DNA reads TGTGCCAGCGGACAGCAATCGAACACCGGGGAGCTGTTTTTT. Protein product: CASGQQSNTGELFF. The V and J genes are TRBV6-6 and TRBJ2-2, with a possible D match to TRBD1 (6 bases). CDR1 is MNHNY and CDR2 is SVGAGI in the germline V gene (reference sequence). CDR3 size: 14 residues. V gave up 8 bases and J gave up 0 bases, with 10 bases separating them.

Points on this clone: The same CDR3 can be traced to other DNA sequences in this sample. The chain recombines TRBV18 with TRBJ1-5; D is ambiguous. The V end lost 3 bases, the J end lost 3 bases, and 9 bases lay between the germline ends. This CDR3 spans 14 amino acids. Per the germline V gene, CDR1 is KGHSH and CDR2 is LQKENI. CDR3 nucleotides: TGTGCCAGCTCACCGATTGAGTACAATCAGCCCCAGCATTTT. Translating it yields CASSPIEYNQPQHF. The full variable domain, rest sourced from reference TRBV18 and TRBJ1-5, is NAGVMQNPRHLVRRRGQEARLRCSPMKGHSHVYWYRQLPEEGLKFMVYLQKENIIDESGMPKERFSAEFPKEGPSILRIQQVVRGDSAAYFCASSPIEYNQPQHFGDGTRLSIL.

DNA of the CDR3: TGCGCCAGCAGCCAAGATCGGAATGCTAACTACGAGCAGTACTTC. This encodes CASSQDRNANYEQYF. V is TRBV4-3 and J is TRBJ2-7; D gene unclear. CDR3 size: 15 residues. CDR1 is LGHNA, CDR2 YSLEER, per germline. Between the trimmed V and J ends, which lost 0 bases and 3 bases, there was a span of 12 bases.

The CDR3 spells CASSFGRSYEQYF. In nucleotides, the CDR3 is TGCGCCAGCAGCTTCGGAAGGAGCTACGAGCAGTACTTC. The chain employs TRBV5-1 and TRBJ2-7; D unresolved. The V end lost 2 bases, the J end lost 3 bases, and 9 bases lay between the germline ends. Germline CDR1 reads SGHRS; CDR2 reads YFSETQ. CDR3 length: 13 residues.

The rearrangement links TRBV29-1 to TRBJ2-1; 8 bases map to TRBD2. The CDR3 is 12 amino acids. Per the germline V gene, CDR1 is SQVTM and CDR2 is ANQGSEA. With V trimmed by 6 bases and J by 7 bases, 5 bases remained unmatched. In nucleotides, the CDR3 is TGCAGCGTAACCGGGACTAGTAATGAGCAGTTCTTC. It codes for CSVTGTSNEQFF.

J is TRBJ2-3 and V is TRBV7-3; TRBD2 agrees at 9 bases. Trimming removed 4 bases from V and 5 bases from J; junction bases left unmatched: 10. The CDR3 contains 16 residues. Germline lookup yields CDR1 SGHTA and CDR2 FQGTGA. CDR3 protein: CASSSGSGRSQDTQYF. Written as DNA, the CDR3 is TGTGCCAGCAGCTCGGGTAGCGGGAGATCACAAGATACGCAGTATTTT.